This T cell receptor (beta chain) was sequenced in a study of cytomegalovirus exposure and HLA in healthy donors. Whole-study results and caveats: Analyzed later, most CMV-associated TCR beta chains appeared HLA-restricted.

This CDR3 region has 13 residues. Trimming left V 6 bases short and J 11 bases short, with 19 bases between. Germline CDR1 reads SNHLY; CDR2 reads FYNNEI. Details on this clone: Its antigen is as yet unknown.

In the PCR, 60 Vbeta and 13 Jbeta primers were used. Sequencing used immunoSEQ multiplex PCR; TCRdb keeps in-frame clones, though not all of them. Recorded for this sample: 130,000 or so clones. The V gene is TRBV2, the J gene TRBJ1-1; a possible D gene is TRBD1 (6 bases). The sequence came from a woman between 18 and 30 years old in good health and CMV-seronegative. Sequencing was done on a sample of PBMCs. This CDR3 reads CASRNPSSQGAFF. In DNA form, the CDR3 reads TGTGCCAGCAGAAACCCCTCTTCTCAGGGGGCTTTCTTT.